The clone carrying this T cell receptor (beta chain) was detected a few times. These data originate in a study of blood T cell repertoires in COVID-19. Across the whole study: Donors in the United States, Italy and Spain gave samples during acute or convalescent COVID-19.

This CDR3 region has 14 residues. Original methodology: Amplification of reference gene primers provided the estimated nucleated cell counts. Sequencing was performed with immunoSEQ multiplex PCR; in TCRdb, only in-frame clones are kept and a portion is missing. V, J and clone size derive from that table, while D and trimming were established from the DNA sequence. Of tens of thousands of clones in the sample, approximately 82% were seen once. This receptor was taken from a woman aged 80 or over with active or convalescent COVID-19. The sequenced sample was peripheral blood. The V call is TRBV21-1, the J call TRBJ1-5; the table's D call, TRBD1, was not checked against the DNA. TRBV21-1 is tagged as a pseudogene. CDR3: CASTGQGRNQPQHF. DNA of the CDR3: TGTGCCAGCACCGGACAGGGTCGGAATCAGCCCCAGCATTTT.